Described below is a single T cell receptor (beta chain) sequence and its context. Its matching antigen is unknown. The method was immunoSEQ multiplex PCR; TCRdb's version includes in-frame clones alone and lacks a portion of them. The table lists 95,000 or so clones, over 75% of them singletons. The data were taken from a study of OX40 agonist ivuxolimab in advanced cancers. Overall study results and limits: Expanded clones belonging to CD8+ T cells outnumbered, on average, those of CD4+.

The sequencing here drew on CD4+ or CD8+ T cells sorted from blood, taken in a trial of the OX40 agonist ivuxolimab. The clonotype was recovered from an adult with an advanced solid tumor such as melanoma, head and neck, liver or kidney cancer.

The CDR3: CASSMGTGVLNIQYF. The CDR3 DNA is TGTGCCAGTAGTATGGGGACAGGCGTACTTAACATTCAGTACTTC. The chain has TRBV19 and TRBJ2-4; 8 bases align to TRBD1. The CDR3 contains 15 residues. J was trimmed by 7 bases and V by 3 bases; bases with no gene match: 8. Germline lookup yields CDR1 LNHDA and CDR2 SQIVND (reference sequence).